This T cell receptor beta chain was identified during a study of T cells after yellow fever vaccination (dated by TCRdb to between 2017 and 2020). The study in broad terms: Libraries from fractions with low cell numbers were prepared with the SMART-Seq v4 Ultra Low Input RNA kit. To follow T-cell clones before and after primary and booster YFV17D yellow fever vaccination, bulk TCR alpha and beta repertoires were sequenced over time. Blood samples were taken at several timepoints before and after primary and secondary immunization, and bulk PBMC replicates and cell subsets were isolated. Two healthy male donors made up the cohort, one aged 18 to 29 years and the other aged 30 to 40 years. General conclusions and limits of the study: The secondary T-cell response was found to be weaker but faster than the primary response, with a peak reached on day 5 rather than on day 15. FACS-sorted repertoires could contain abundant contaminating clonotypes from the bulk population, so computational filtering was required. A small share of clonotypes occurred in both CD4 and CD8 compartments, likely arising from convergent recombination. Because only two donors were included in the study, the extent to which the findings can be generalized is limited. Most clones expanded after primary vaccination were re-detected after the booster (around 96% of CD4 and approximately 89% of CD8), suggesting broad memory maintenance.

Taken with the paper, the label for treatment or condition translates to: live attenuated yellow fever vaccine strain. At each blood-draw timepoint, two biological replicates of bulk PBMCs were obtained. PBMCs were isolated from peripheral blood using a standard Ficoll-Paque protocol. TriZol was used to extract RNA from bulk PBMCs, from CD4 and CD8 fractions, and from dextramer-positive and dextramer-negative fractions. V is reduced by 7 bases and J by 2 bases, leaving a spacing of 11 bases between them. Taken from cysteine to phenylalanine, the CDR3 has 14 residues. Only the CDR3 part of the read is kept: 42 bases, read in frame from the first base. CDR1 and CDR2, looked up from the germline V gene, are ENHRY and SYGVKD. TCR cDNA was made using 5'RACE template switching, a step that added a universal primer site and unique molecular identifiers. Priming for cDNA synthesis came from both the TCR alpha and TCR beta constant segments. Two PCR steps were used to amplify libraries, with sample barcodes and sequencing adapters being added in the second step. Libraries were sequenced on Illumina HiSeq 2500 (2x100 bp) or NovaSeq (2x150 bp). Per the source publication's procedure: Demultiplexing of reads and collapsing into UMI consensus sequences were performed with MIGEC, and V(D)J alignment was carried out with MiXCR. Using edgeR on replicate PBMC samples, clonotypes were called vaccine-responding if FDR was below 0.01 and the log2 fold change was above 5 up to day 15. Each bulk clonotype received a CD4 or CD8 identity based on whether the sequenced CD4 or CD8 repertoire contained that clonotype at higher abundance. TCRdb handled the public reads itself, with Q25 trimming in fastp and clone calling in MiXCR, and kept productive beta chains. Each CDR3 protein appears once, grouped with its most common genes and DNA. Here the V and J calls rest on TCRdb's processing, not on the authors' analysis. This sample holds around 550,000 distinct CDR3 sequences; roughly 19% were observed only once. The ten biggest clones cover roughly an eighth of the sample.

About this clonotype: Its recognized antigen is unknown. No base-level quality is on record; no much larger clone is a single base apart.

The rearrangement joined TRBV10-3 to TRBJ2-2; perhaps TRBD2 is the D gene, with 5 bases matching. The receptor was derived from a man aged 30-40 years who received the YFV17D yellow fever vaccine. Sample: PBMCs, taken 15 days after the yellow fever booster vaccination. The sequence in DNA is TGTGCCATCACCGGCCGGGGAAACACCGGGGAGCTGTTTTTT. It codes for CAITGRGNTGELFF.